This record concerns one T cell receptor (beta chain) sequence. The antigen remains unidentified. The record originates from a study of T cell responses to AZD1222 COVID-19 vaccine. General study points: A reported finding is that nearly half of spike-specific TCRs target unmutated variant regions. CD4 TCRs covered the whole spike, strongest at regions 160-218 and 743-854. Baseline serology detected seropositivity in only six AZD1222 recipients. White British donors predominated, females outnumbered males, and clonal diversity was possibly underestimated.

The assay was immunoSEQ multiplex PCR, and TCRdb's table has in-frame clones only and misses some. The sample comprises roughly 200,000 clones, approximately 93% of which are singletons, and roughly 3.5% rests with the top ten. V was pared by 0 bases and J by 3 bases, with 4 bases of the junction left unmatched. Looked up from germline, CDR1 is SGDLS and CDR2 is YYNGEE. This CDR3 has 16 residues. Sequenced here: peripheral blood, sampled 28 days after the second AZD1222 dose. The TCR comes from an adult who received the AZD1222 COVID-19 vaccine. The J gene is TRBJ2-3, the V gene TRBV9, with 10 nucleotides matching TRBD2. The CDR3 sequence: CASSVGTSGTTDTQYF. The DNA for the CDR3 is TGTGCCAGCAGCGTAGGAACTAGCGGGACTACAGATACGCAGTATTTT.